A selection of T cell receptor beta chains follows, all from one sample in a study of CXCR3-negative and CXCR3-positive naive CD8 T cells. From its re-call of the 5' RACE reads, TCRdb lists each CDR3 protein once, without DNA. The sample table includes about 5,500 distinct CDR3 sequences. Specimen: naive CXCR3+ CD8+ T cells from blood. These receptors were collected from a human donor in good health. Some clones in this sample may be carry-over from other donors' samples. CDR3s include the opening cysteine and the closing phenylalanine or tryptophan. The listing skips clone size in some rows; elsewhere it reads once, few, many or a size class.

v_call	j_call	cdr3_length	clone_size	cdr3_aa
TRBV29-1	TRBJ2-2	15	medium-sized	CSVEDGQGSTGELFF
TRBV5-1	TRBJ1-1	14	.	CASSLAGRNTEAFF
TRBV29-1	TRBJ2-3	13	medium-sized	CSIRTGSTDTQYF
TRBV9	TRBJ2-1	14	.	CASGWDGAMNEQFF
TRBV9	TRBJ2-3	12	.	CASSHNTDTQYF
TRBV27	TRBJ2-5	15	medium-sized	CASSIRPGGLETQYF
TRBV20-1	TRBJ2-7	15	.	CSATQGASGSYEQYF
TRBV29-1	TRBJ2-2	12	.	CSVGKLNGELFF
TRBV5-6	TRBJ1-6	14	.	CASSSGTLESPLHF
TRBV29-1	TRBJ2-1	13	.	CSVTLSSYNEQFF
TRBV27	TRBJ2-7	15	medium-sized	CASSFFGGSSYEQYF
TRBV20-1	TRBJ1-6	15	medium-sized	CSASTRAPYNSPLHF
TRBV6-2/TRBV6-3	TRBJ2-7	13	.	CASTPGSSYEQYF
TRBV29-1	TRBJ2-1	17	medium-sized	CSVDGTMDASSYNEQFF
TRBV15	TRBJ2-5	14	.	CATSIWDSRETQYF
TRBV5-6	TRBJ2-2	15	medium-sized	CASSFGTGMTGELFF
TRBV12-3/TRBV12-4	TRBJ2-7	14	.	CASSLGGVTYEQYF
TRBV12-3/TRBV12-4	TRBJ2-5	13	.	CASSPAAQETQYF
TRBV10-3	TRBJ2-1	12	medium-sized	CAIAFGTDEQFF
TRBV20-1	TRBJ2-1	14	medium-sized	CSARIRLSYNEQFF
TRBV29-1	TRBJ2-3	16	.	CSVVFGTGATTDTQYF
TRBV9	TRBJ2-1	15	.	CASSPHREGRNEQFF
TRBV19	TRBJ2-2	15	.	CASSLAGGIPGELFF
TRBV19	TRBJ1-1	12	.	CASNNPGTEAFF
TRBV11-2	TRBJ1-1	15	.	CASSLVTGENTEAFF
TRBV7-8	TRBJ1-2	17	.	CASSGFLRAQFNYGYTF
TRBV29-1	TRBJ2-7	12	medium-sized	CSVATNSYEQYF
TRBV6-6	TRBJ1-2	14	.	CASSYPGTGNGYTF
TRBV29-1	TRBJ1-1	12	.	CSVVRGNTEAFF
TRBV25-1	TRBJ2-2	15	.	CASSESPKGTGELFF
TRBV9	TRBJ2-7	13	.	CASSPRTYHEQYF
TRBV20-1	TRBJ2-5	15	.	CSAPERTGIPETQYF